The 14 T cell receptor beta chains given below trace back to one sample, sequenced in a study of cytomegalovirus exposure and HLA in healthy donors (dated by TCRdb to 2017 to 2019). Library prep was done by the immunoSEQ multiplex PCR assay. What TCRdb holds here is the immuneACCESS table cut down to in-frame rearrangements. Part of the clones is not present; checked against another copy, under half of the missing clones reflect an unresolved V gene, and the others are unexplained. The sample includes approximately 240,000 clones, with under 95% observed a single time. The ten largest make up roughly 1% of the sample. The sample was PBMCs. Receptor source: a young woman in good health and CMV-seronegative.

This clone was recorded once. This chain uses TRBV4-1 with TRBJ2-2; 7 positions agree with TRBD2. This CDR3 has 12 residues. Germline V lookup: CDR1 MGHRA, CDR2 YSYEKL. The CDR3 spells CAGGGHTGELFF. CDR3 sequence (DNA): TGCGCGGGGGGAGGGCACACCGGGGAGCTGTTTTTT.

V gene TRBV14 combines with J gene TRBJ2-3, with 8 bases fitting TRBD1. CDR3 length: 17 residues. The ends lost 2 bases at V and 4 bases at J; junction bases unmatched: 11. The germline V gene encodes CDR1 SGHDN and CDR2 FVKESK. The CDR3 nucleotides are TGTGCCAGCAGCCAACTACGAACTCAGGGGGCATCAGATACGCAGTATTTT. Translating gives CASSQLRTQGASDTQYF.

Comments on this clone: The junction departs from the called germline gene at one end, perhaps through a read error. The gene calls are TRBV28 and TRBJ1-5, with 12 bases that match TRBD1. This CDR3 comprises 15 residues. CDR1 is MDHEN and CDR2 is SYDVKM in the germline V gene. The CDR3 DNA follows: TGTGCCAGCATTTTAGGGGACAGGGGGCGGCAGCCCCAGCATTTT. It specifies CASILGDRGRQPQHF.

The CDR3 is CASSPDRRYTDTQYF. CDR3 bases: TGTGCCAGCTCACCGGACAGGCGCTACACAGATACGCAGTATTTT. V is TRBV18 and J is TRBJ2-3; 7 bases align to TRBD1. Germline V gene sequence: CDR1 KGHSH, CDR2 LQKENI. The junction had 5 bases not matched to a gene; V was cut back by 3 bases and J by 2 bases. CDR3 length equals 15 residues. The full variable domain, completed using reference TRBV18 and TRBJ2-3, is NAGVMQNPRHLVRRRGQEARLRCSPMKGHSHVYWYRQLPEEGLKFMVYLQKENIIDESGMPKERFSAEFPKEGPSILRIQQVVRGDSAAYFCASSPDRRYTDTQYFGPGTRLTVL.

The V call is TRBV30, the J call TRBJ2-1, with TRBD2 matching 7 bases. The CDR3 sequence is 14 residues long. The V segment lost 3 bases and the J segment 4 bases; nucleotides outside the gene matches: 6. In germline, CDR1 is GTSNPN, CDR2 SVGIG (reference sequence). CDR3 region: CAWRSGVRYNEQFF. The CDR3 region has the DNA TGTGCCTGGAGGAGCGGGGTTCGGTACAATGAGCAGTTCTTC.

The J gene is TRBJ1-2, the V gene TRBV19, with 8 positions matching TRBD1. The V segment lost 3 bases and the J segment 8 bases; nucleotides outside the gene matches: 8. There are 14 residues in the CDR3. Germline V CDR1 and CDR2: LNHDA, SQIVND (reference sequence). The CDR3 DNA follows: TGTGCCAGTAGTATGTCGGACAGGGTGAGCGGCTACACCTTC. Residues: CASSMSDRVSGYTF.

Concerning this clone itself: Other DNA sequences in the same sample also yield this CDR3. The V and J genes are TRBV6-1 and TRBJ1-5; D remains unclear. Germline assignment: CDR1 MNHNS and CDR2 SASEGT. The CDR3 contains 15 residues. Trimming shortened V by 4 bases and J by 1 base, and 11 bases separated the two germline ends. In DNA, the CDR3 is TGTGCCAGCAGTGTGGGAGTTCGGAGCAATCAGCCCCAGCATTTT. It is translated as CASSVGVRSNQPQHF.

The rearrangement joins TRBV5-1 to TRBJ2-3, with 11 positions matching TRBD2. The CDR3 consists of 13 residues. Germline CDR1 reads SGHRS; CDR2 reads YFSETQ. V trimming: 4 bases; J trimming: 6 bases; junction bases outside the gene matches: 1. CDR3 in DNA: TGCGCCAGCAGCCGGACTAGCGGGGATACGCAGTATTTT. It translates to CASSRTSGDTQYF.

The chain carries TRBV2 and TRBJ1-2, with 7 nucleotides matching TRBD1. CDR1 is SNHLY and CDR2 is FYNNEI in the germline V gene. The CDR3 totals 15 residues. V was clipped by 5 bases and J by 1 base; unmatched bases: 7. Written as DNA, the CDR3 is TGTGCCAGCAGTCGAGGGACAGAGTTTAACTATGGCTACACCTTC. As protein: CASSRGTEFNYGYTF.

The V gene is TRBV10-3, the J gene TRBJ2-5; the match to TRBD1 covers 8 bases. V dropped 4 bases and J dropped 5; count of bases not matched to a gene: 12. The CDR3 loop spans 16 amino acids. The germline gives CDR1 ENHRY, CDR2 SYGVKD. The CDR3 region has the DNA TGTGCCATCAGTGGAGGGGCAGGGGGCTCTGGGGAGACCCAGTACTTC. Protein: CAISGGAGGSGETQYF.

The chain employs TRBV19 and TRBJ1-1, with D perhaps matching TRBD1 (5 bases). Trimming took off 5 bases at V and 2 bases at J, with 12 bases between the two ends. The germline gives CDR1 LNHDA, CDR2 SQIVND (reference sequence). The length of the CDR3 is 14 residues. The CDR3 DNA reads as TGTGCCAGTAGTTATTGGGGGGGAAACACTGAAGCTTTCTTT. Its protein is CASSYWGGNTEAFF.

The V and J genes are TRBV4-2 and TRBJ1-3; a weak D match, TRBD1 (6 bases). V was trimmed by 4 bases and J by 0 bases, leaving 16 bases between them. CDR1 LGHNA and CDR2 YNFKEQ come from the germline V gene. CDR3 length: 17 residues. The CDR3 sequence is CASSLVGGLSSGNTIYF. The DNA for the CDR3 is TGTGCCAGCAGCCTGGTTGGGGGCCTAAGCTCTGGAAACACCATATATTTT.

This chain uses TRBV5-1 with TRBJ2-3; a weak D match, TRBD1 (6 bases). The CDR3 is 15 amino acids. The germline V gene has CDR1 SGHRS and CDR2 YFSETQ. Trimming took off 4 bases at V and 3 bases at J, with 15 bases between the two ends. As DNA, the CDR3 is TGCGCCAGCAGCGCCGAGGGGGTCCGGACAGATACGCAGTATTTT. As protein: CASSAEGVRTDTQYF.

V and J are TRBV25-1 and TRBJ1-3, with 8 bases fitting TRBD1. CDR3 size: 15 residues. The germline V gene has CDR1 MGHDK and CDR2 SYGVNS. V lost 3 bases, J lost 6 bases, and 7 bases stayed unmatched. CDR3 residues: CASSDPAGGLNTIYF. DNA of the CDR3: TGTGCCAGCAGTGACCCGGCAGGGGGCTTAAACACCATATATTTT.